The T cell receptor beta chain described here comes from a study of glioma-infiltrating T cells. Whole-study findings and limits: Very few CDR3 sequences were shared between tissue and blood.

TCR alpha and beta CDR3 regions were amplified from RNA using iRepertoire nested multiplex PCR. One-step reverse transcription and amplification started from roughly 100-400 ng of tissue mRNA or PBMC total RNA. Using its own MiXCR run on the multiplex PCR reads, TCRdb lists one record per CDR3 protein. Here the sample spans about 190,000 distinct CDR3 sequences, over 25% being singletons. The CDR3 covers 15 residues. Per germline, CDR1 LGHDT and CDR2 YNNKEL (reference sequence). V lost 0 bases to trimming and J lost 7 bases, with 13 bases between them. This clonotype was picked up many times. Its target is not known.

Sequencing was performed on glioma tissue, nonneoplastic brain tissue, or PBMCs (not recorded which). This clonotype was obtained from a human donor with low-grade glioma or glioblastoma, undergoing nonglioma brain surgery, or in good health (not recorded which). The chain carries TRBV3-1 and TRBJ1-5; D ambiguous. The CDR3 DNA reads as TGTGCCAGCAGCCAAGATTCCGGGGTACGGCAGCCCCAGCATTTT. As protein: CASSQDSGVRQPQHF.